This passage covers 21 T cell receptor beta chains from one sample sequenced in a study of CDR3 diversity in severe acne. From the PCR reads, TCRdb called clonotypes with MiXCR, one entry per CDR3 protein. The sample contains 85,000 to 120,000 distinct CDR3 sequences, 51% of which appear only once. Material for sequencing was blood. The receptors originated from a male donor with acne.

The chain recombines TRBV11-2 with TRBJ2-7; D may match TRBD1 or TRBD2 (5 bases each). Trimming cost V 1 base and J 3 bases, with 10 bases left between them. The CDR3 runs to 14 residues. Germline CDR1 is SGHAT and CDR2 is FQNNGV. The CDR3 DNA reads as TGTGCCAGCAGCTTAGGTTTGGGGGACTACGAGCAGTACTTC. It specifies CASSLGLGDYEQYF.

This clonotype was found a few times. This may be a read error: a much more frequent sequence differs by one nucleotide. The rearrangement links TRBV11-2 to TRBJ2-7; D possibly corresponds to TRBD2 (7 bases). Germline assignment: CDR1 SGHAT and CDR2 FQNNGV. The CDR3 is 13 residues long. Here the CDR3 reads CASSFYRDYELYF. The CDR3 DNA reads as TGTGCCAGCAGCTTTTACAGGGACTACGAGCTGTACTTC. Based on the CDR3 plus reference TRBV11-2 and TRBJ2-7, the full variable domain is EAGVAQSPRYKIIEKRQSVAFWCNPISGHATLYWYQQILGQGPKLLIQFQNNGVVDDSQLPKDRFSAERLKGVDSTLKIQPAKLEDSAVYLCASSFYRDYELYFGPGTRLTVT.

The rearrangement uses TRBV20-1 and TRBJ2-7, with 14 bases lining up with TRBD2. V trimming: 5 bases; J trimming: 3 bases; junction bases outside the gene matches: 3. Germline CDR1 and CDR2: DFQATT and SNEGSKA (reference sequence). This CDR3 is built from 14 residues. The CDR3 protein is CSAAGLAGGYEQYF. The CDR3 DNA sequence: TGCAGTGCTGCCGGACTAGCGGGGGGCTACGAGCAGTACTTC.

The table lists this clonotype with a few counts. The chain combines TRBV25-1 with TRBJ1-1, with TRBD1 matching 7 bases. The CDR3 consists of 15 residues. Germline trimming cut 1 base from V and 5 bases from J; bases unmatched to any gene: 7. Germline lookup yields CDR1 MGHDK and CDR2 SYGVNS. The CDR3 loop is CASSESRQGGTEAFF. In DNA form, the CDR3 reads TGTGCCAGCAGTGAATCGAGACAGGGAGGGACTGAAGCTTTCTTT.

CDR3 nucleotide sequence: TGTGCCAGCAGCTTAGCAGGGCGTCCCGGAGAGCAGTACTTC. Its translation is CASSLAGRPGEQYF. The chain carries TRBV7-9 and TRBJ2-7; unclear D gene. CDR1 is SEHNR and CDR2 is FQNEAQ in the germline V gene (reference sequence). The CDR3 has 14 residues. V dropped 0 bases and J dropped 7 bases, with 13 bases sitting between them.

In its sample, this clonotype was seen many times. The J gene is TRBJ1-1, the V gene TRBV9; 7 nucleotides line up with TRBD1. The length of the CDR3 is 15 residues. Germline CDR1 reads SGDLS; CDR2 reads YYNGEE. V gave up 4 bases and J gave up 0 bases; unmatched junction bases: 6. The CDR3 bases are TGTGCCAGCAGCCCCGAGGGGGCCGTGAACACTGAAGCTTTCTTT. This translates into CASSPEGAVNTEAFF.

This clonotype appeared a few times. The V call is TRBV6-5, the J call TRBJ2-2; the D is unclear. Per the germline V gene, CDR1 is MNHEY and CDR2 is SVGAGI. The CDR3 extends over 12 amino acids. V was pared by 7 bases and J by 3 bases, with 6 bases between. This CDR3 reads CASTTYTGELFF. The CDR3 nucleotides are TGTGCCAGCACTACGTACACCGGGGAGCTGTTTTTT.

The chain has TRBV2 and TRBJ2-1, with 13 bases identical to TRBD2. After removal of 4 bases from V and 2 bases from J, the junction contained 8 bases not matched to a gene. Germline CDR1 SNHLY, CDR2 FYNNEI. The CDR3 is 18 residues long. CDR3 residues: CASSGTSGSILPYNEQFF. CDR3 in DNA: TGTGCCAGCAGTGGGACTAGCGGGAGTATATTACCCTACAATGAGCAGTTCTTC.

CDR3 nucleotide sequence: TGCAGCGTCTCGTCCAGGGTTGAGGGCTACACCTTC. As protein: CSVSSRVEGYTF. The chain is built from TRBV29-1 and TRBJ1-2, with D tentatively TRBD1 (5 bases). Germline V gene data show CDR1 as SQVTM and CDR2 as ANQGSEA. Trimming took off 6 bases at V and 8 bases at J, with 16 bases between the two ends. CDR3 length: 12 amino acids.

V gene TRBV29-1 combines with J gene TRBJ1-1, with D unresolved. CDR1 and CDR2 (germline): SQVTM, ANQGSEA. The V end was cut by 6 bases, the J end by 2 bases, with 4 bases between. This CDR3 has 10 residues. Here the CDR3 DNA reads TGCAGCGTCCCAAACACTGAAGCTTTCTTT. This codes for CSVPNTEAFF. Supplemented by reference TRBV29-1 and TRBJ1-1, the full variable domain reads SAVISQKPSRDICQRGTSLTIQCQVDSQVTMMFWYRQQPGQSLTLIATANQGSEATYESGFVIDKFPISRPNLTFSTLTVSNMSPEDSSIYLCSVPNTEAFFGQGTRLTVV.

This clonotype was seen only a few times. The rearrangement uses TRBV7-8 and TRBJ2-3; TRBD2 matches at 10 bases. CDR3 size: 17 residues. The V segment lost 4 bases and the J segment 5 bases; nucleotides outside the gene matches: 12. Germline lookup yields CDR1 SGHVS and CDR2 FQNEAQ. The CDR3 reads CASSSAYSSGRGDTQYF. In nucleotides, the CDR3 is TGTGCCAGCAGCTCGGCTTACTCCAGCGGGAGGGGAGATACGCAGTATTTT.

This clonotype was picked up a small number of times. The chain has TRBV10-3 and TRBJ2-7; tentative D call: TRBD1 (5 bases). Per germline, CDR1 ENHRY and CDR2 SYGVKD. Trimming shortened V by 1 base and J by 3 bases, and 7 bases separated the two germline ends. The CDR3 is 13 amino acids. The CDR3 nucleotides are TGTGCCATCAGTGAGTTCCAGGGCTACGAGCAGTACTTC. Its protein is CAISEFQGYEQYF.

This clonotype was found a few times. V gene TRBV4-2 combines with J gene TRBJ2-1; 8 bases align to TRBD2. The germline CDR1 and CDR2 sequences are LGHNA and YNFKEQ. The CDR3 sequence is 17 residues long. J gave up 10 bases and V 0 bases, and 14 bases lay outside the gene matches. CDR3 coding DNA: TGTGCCAGCAGCCAAGAATCGAGCGGGAGCCCTCAGGGAGAGCAGTTCTTC. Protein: CASSQESSGSPQGEQFF.

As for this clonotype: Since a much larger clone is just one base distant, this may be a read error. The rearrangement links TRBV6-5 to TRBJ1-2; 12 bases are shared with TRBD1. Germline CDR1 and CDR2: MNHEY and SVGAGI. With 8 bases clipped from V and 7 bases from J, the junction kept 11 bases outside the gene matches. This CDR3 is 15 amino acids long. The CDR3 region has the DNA TGTGCCAGCGGTGTCTTCGGGACAGGGGGCGGTGGCTACACCTTC. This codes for CASGVFGTGGGGYTF.

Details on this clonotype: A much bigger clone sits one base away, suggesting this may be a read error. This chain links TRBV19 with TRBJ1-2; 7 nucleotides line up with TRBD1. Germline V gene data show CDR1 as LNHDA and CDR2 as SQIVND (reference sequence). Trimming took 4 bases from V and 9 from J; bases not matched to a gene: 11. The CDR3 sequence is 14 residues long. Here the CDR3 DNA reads TGTGCCAGTAGTAAACTCGACAGGGTTTATAGCTACACCTTC. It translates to CASSKLDRVYSYTF.

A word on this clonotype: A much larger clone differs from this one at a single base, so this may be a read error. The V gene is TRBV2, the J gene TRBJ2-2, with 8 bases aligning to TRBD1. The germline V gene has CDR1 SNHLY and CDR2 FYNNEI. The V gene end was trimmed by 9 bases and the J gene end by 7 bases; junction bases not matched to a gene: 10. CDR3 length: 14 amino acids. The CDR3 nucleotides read TGTGCCAGGAGGGTGGACAGGGACGGCGGGGAGCTGTTTTTT. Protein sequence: CARRVDRDGGELFF.

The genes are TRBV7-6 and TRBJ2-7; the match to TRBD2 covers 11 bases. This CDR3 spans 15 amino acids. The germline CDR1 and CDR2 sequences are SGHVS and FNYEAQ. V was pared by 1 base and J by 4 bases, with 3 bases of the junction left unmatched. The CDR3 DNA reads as TGTGCCAGCAGCTTAGGAATAGCGGGAGGGTACGAGCAGTACTTC. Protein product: CASSLGIAGGYEQYF.

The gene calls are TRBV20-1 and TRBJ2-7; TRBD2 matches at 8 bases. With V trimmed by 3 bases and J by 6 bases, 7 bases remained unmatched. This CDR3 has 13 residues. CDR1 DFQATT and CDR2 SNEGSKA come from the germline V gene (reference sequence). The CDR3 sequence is CSASSGTSSEQYF. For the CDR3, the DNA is TGCAGTGCTAGTAGCGGGACTTCTTCCGAGCAGTACTTC.

The CDR3, as DNA: TGTGCCAGTAGCAGGGTTTCAGGGTCAAACACTGAAGCTTTCTTT. It encodes CASSRVSGSNTEAFF. V is TRBV19 and J is TRBJ1-1; D possibly corresponds to TRBD1 (5 bases). There are 15 residues in the CDR3. The germline V gene encodes CDR1 LNHDA and CDR2 SQIVND (reference sequence). V lost 6 bases and J lost 2, with 16 bases in between.

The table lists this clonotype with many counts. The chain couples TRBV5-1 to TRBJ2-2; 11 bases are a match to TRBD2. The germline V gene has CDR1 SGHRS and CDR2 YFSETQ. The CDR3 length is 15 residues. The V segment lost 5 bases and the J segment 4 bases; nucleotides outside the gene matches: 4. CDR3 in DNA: TGCGCCAGCAGTTTTAGCGGGGGGGCCACCGGGGAGCTGTTTTTT. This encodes CASSFSGGATGELFF.

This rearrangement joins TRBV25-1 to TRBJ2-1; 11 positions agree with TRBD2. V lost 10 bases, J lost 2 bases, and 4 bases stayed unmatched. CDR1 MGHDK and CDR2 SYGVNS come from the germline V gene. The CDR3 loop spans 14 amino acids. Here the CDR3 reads CAIPGLAAYNEQFF. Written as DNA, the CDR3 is TGTGCCATCCCGGGACTAGCGGCCTACAATGAGCAGTTCTTC.